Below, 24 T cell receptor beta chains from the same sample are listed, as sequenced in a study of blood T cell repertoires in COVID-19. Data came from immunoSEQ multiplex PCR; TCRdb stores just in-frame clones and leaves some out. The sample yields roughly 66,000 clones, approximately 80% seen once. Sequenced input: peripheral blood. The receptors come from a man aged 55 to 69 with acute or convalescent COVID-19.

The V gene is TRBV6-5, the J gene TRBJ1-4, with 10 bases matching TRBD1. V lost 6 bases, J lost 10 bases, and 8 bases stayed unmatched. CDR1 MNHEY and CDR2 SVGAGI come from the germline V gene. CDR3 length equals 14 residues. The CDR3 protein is CASSKTGGAGKLFF. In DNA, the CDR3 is TGTGCCAGCAGCAAGACAGGGGGCGCGGGAAAACTGTTTTTT.

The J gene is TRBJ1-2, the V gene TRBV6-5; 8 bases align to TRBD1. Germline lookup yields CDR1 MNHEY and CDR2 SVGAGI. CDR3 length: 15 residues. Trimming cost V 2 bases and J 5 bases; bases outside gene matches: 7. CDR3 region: CASSYRTGQEYGYTF. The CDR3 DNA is TGTGCCAGCAGTTACCGGACAGGGCAGGAGTATGGCTACACCTTC.

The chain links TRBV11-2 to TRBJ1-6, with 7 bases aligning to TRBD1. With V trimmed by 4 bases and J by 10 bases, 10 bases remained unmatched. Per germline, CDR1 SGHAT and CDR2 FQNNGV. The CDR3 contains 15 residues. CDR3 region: CASSSRQGSYSPLHF. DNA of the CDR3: TGTGCCAGCAGCTCCAGACAGGGAAGTTACTCACCCCTCCACTTT.

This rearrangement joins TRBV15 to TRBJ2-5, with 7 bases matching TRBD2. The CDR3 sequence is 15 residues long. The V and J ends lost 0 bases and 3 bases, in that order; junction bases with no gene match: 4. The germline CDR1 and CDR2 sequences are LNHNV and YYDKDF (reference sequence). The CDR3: CATSRDILAEETQYF. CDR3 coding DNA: TGTGCCACCAGCAGAGATATTCTAGCGGAAGAGACCCAGTACTTC.

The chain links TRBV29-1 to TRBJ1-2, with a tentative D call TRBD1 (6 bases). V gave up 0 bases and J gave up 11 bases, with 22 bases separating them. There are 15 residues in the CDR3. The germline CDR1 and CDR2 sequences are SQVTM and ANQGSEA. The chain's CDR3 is CSVEEGAYGTTQYTF. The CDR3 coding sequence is TGCAGCGTTGAAGAAGGAGCCTACGGGACAACCCAGTACACCTTC.

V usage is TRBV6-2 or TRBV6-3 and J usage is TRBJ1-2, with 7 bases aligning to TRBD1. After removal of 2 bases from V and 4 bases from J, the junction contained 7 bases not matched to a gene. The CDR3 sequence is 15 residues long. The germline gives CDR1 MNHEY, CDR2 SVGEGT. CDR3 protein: CASSYALQGTYGYTF. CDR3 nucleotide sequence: TGTGCCAGCAGTTACGCCCTACAGGGGACCTATGGCTACACCTTC.

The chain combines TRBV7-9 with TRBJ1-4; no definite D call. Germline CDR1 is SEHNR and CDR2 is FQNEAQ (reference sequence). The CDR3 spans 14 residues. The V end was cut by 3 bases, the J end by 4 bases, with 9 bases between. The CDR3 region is CASSLSNGNEKLFF. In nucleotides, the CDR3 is TGTGCCAGCAGCTTGTCTAACGGTAATGAAAAACTGTTTTTT.

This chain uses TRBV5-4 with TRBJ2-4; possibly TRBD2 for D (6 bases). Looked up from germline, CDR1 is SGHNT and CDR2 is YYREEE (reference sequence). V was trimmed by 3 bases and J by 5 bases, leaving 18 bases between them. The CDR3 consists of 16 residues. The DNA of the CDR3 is TGTGCCAGCAGCTGGGGGGACGGATGGGAGGAAAACATTCAGTACTTC. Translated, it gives CASSWGDGWEENIQYF.

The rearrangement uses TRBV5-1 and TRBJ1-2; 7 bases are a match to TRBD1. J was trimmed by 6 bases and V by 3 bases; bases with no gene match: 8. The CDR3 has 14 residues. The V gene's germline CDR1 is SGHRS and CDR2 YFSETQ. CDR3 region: CASSSSQGINGYTF. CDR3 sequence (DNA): TGCGCCAGCAGCTCGTCACAGGGGATCAATGGCTACACCTTC.

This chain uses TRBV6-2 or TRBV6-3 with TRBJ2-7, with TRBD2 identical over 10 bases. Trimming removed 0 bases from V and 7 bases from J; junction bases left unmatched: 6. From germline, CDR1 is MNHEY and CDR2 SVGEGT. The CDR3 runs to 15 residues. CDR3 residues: CASSYSPSGGREQYF. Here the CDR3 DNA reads TGTGCCAGCAGTTACTCTCCTAGCGGGGGAAGGGAGCAGTACTTC.

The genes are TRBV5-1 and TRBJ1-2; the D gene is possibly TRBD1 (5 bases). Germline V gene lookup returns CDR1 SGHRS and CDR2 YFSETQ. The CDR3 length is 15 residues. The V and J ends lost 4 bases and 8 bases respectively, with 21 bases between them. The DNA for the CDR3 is TGCGCCAGCAGCCGGGAGCAGGGTAAAGTCGGCGGCTACACCTTC. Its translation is CASSREQGKVGGYTF.

The chain's CDR3 is CASSLAAGDTGELFF. CDR3 in DNA: TGCGCCAGCAGCTTGGCCGCGGGGGACACCGGGGAGCTGTTTTTT. The chain combines TRBV5-1 with TRBJ2-2, with 7 bases aligning to TRBD2. The CDR3 has 15 amino acids. CDR1 is SGHRS and CDR2 is YFSETQ in the germline V gene. J lost 3 bases, V lost 0 bases, and 2 bases had no gene match.

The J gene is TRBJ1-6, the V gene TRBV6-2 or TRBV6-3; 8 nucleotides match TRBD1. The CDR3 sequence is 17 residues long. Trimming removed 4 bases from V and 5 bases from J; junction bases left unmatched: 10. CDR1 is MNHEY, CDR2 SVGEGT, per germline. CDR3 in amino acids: CASSFLQGAPNNSPLHF. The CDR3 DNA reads TGTGCCAGCAGTTTTCTGCAGGGGGCTCCAAATAATTCACCCCTCCACTTT.

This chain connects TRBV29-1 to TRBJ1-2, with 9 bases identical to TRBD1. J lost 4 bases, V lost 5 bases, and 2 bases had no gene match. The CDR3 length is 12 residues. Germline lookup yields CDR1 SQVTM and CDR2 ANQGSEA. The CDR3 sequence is CSVTTGGYGYTF. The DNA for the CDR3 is TGCAGCGTTACGACAGGGGGCTATGGCTACACCTTC.

CDR3 bases: TGTGCCAGCAGCTTTTCGGACTCTATGAACACTGAAGCTTTCTTT. Its protein is CASSFSDSMNTEAFF. The chain employs TRBV5-5 and TRBJ1-1; D ambiguous. The CDR3 is 15 amino acids. Trimming took 2 bases from V and 0 from J, leaving 11 bases between them. In germline, CDR1 is SGHKS, CDR2 YYEKEE (reference sequence).

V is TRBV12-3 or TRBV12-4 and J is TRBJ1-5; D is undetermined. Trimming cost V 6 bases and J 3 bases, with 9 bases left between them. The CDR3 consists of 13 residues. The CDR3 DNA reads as TGTGCCAGCAGCCTATCCTTCAATCAGCCCCAGCATTTT. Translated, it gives CASSLSFNQPQHF.

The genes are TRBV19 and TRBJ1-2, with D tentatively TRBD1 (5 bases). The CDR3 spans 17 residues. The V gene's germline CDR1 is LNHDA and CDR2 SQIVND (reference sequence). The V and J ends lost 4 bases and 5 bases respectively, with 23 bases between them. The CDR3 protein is CASSRRLNRGTEYGYTF. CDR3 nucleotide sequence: TGTGCCAGTAGTAGGAGGTTAAACCGGGGGACGGAGTATGGCTACACCTTC.

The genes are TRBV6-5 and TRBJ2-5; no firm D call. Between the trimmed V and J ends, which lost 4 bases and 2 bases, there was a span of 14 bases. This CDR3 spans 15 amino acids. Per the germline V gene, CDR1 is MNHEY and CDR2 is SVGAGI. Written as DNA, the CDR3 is TGTGCCAGCAGTTCCGTGGGTCACTATCAAGAGACCCAGTACTTC. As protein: CASSSVGHYQETQYF.

The CDR3 sequence: CASSQGGAIGNQPQHF. In DNA, the CDR3 is TGTGCCAGCAGCCAGGGAGGGGCCATCGGCAATCAGCCCCAGCATTTT. The J gene is TRBJ1-5, the V gene TRBV3-1 (or the pseudogene TRBV3-2); a possible D gene is TRBD1 (5 bases). Trimming took 3 bases from V and 2 from J, leaving 14 bases between them. Germline values: CDR1 LGHDT, CDR2 YNNKEL (reference sequence). The CDR3 totals 16 residues.

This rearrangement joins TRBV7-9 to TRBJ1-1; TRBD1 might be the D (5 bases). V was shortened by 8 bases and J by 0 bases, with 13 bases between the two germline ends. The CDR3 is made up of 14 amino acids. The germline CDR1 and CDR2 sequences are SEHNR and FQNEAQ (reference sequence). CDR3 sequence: CASLGPRVNTEAFF. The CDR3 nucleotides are TGTGCCAGCTTGGGTCCCAGGGTGAACACTGAAGCTTTCTTT. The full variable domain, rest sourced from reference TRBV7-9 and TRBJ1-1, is DTGVSQNPRHKITKRGQNVTFRCDPISEHNRLYWYRQTLGQGPEFLTYFQNEAQLEKSRLLSDRFSAERPKGSFSTLEIQRTEQGDSAMYLCASLGPRVNTEAFFGQGTRLTVV.

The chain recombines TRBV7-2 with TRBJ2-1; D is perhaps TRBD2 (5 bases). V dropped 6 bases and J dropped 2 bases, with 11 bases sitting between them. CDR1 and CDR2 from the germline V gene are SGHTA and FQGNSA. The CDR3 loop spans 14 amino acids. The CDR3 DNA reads TGTGCCAGCAGTCGGGAAAGCACCTACAATGAGCAGTTCTTC. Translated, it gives CASSRESTYNEQFF.

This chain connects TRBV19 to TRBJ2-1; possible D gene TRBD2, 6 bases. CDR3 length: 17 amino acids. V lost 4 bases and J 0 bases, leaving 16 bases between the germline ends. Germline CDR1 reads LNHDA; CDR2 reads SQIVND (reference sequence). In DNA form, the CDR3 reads TGTGCCAGTAGTACATGGGACTCTCCGACCTCCTACAATGAGCAGTTCTTC. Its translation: CASSTWDSPTSYNEQFF.

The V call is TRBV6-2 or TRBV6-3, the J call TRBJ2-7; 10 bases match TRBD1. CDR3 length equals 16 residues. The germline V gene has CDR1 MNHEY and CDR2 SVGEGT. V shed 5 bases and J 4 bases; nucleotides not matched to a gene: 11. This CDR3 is CASSRQGALGHYEQYF. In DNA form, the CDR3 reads TGTGCCAGCAGTCGACAGGGGGCGCTGGGGCATTACGAGCAGTACTTC.

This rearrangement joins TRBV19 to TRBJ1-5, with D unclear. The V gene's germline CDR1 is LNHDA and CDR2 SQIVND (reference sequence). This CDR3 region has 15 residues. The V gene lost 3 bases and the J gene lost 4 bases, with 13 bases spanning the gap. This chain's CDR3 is CASSIWRNDNQPQHF. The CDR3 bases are TGTGCCAGTAGTATTTGGCGGAATGATAATCAGCCCCAGCATTTT.